The T cell receptor beta chain described here comes from a study of read filtering for tumor transcriptome and immune sequencing. Study overall: Patients were 17 male and approximately 15 female, mean age around 70 years, range about 40 to 85.

Ten or more counts support this clonotype. From approximately 400 ng of RNA, a library with molecular barcoded alpha/delta and beta/gamma adaptors was made. TCRdb passed the reads through MiXCR, listing each CDR3 protein once. The sample includes about 27,000 distinct CDR3 sequences, 13% to 15% of them seen just once. The CDR3 is 18 amino acids. Trimming stripped 0 bases from V and 0 bases from J, with 16 bases between. In germline, CDR1 is SGHVS, CDR2 FQNEAQ. The receptor was isolated from a donor aged 40 or older with multiple myeloma. The chain has TRBV7-8 and TRBJ2-3; D call uncertain. The sample was a population of CD138-negative cells sorted from bone marrow. CDR3 in DNA: TGTGCCAGCAGCTTAGCGTTAGCTTGGGCGGCTAGCACAGATACGCAGTATTTT. This sequence encodes CASSLALAWAASTDTQYF.